The TCR beta chain under discussion was sequenced for a study of T cells in women clearing cervical HPV infection. Assay: immunoSEQ multiplex PCR; the TCRdb copy retains only in-frame clones and omits some. There are approximately 31,000 clones in the sample, with 4.2% held by the top ten. On this clone: The CDR3 end lies 3 residues beyond the end of the read and is filled in from the germline J gene.

The length of the CDR3 is 12 residues. Trimming removed 10 bases at V and 3 bases at J, with 12 bases between. Per the germline V gene, CDR1 is MNHEY and CDR2 is SVGEGT. The source is a woman aged 18-70 years with a cervical HPV16 infection that either progressed to CIN3+ or cleared (not recorded which). This chain links TRBV6-2 or TRBV6-3 with TRBJ1-2, with D maybe TRBD1 (5 bases). The sample taken for sequencing was blood buffy coat. The sequenced CDR3 bases are TGTGCCACCTCGACAGTGGACTATGGC. Translating gives CATSTVDYG. The complete CDR3 sequence is CATSTVDYGYTF.